Listed here is a single TCR beta chain. Some clones are missing from TCRdb's copy, which holds only in-frame ones; the method was immunoSEQ multiplex PCR. This sample has more than 140,000 clones, with around 91% found just once. The sample originates from a study of T cell responses to AZD1222 COVID-19 vaccine. Germline CDR1 and CDR2: MNHEY and SVGAGI. V gave up 10 bases and J gave up 6 bases, with 16 bases separating them. The CDR3 is 13 amino acids. The receptor was isolated from an adult in good health. The gene calls are TRBV6-5 and TRBJ1-5; tentatively, D is TRBD1 (6 bases). This specimen was peripheral blood, taken on day 0 of AZD1222 vaccination. CDR3 sequence (DNA): TGTGCCACCATCCGGGGGGCGGGTCAGCCCCAGCATTTT. It translates to CATIRGAGQPQHF.